This T cell receptor (beta chain) was captured in a study of shared clonotypes between healthy human individuals (dated by TCRdb to between 2020 and 2021). As for the study more broadly: A few men and two women, aged 18 to 49 years, made up the cohort. Per donor, three plates each were used for CD4 naive and CD4 memory, two for CD8 naive, and one for CD8 memory. Each donor's leukapheresis produced roughly between roughly 0.85 and 9 billion PBMCs. To estimate repertoire size and how much clonotype sharing occurs between individuals, the study deeply sequenced the blood TCR repertoires of several healthy adults. Libraries were prepared and TCR repertoires were sequenced by different laboratories using diverse techniques, in order to increase sequencing depth and limit assay-specific biases.

Looking up the germline V gene (reference sequence) yields CDR1 LNHDA and CDR2 SQIVND. The CDR3 starts with the cysteine, ends with the phenylalanine, and has 18 residues. Only the CDR3 DNA is retained, 54 bases long and in frame from the first base. The junction shows trimming of 6 bases on V and 6 bases on J, plus 30 bases between the germline ends. With respect to this clone: What antigen it recognizes has not been identified. No base quality values were provided; no much bigger clone lies one nucleotide off.

Donors were healthy HIV-negative adults with no recently reported acute infections or vaccinations. Every donor was a Caucasian adult residing in Nashville, Tennessee, USA. CD4+ T cells were enriched by magnetic negative selection, after which naive cells were positively selected on CD45RA and the negative fraction was taken as the memory subset. Blood was obtained by leukapheresis, after which PBMCs were separated by Ficoll-Histopaque density gradient centrifugation and cryopreserved in liquid nitrogen vapor phase. Analytical flow cytometry was used to check the purity and quantity of every magnetically sorted T cell population. Each sorted fraction had its genomic DNA isolated and then quantified by UV absorbance on a Nanodrop 2000c. Using the deep immunoSEQ assay, TCR CDR3 regions were amplified from genomic DNA by multiplex PCR. Extracted genomic DNA from each cell subset was spread evenly across all wells of several immunoSEQ 96-well plates, with each plate serving as a replicate. For sorted subsets, about 210 ng of genomic DNA, equivalent to 30,000 or so T cell genomes, went into each replicate PCR. Purified libraries were quantified with a Qubit 3.0 fluorometer, sized on a Bioanalyzer 2100, and re-quantified with the KAPA Library Quantification kit. Every immunoSEQ 96-well plate was sequenced on a separate single-read 150-cycle Illumina NextSeq 550 flow cell. Per the source publication's procedure: Because the immunoSEQ output held only junctional sequences and lacked quality scores, the filtering could not match the filtering applied to full-length reads. To assign V/J genes and CDR3, sequences were annotated using PyIR, a Python wrapper for IgBLAST v1.9, with IMGT germline references. Reads were removed for weak V/J assignments (E-value above 1e-6), missing CDR3, stop codons, out-of-frame junctions, or ambiguous translated residues. A V3J clonotype was defined by an identical inferred V gene, J gene, and CDR3 amino acid sequence. Percentage overlap between repertoires was computed as shared unique clonotypes divided by the size of the smaller repertoire. Repertoire richness was assessed with RTK rarefaction, the Chao1 estimator, and Recon v2.1 estimates of unobserved clonotypes. For all TCRbeta clonotypes obtained by the gDNA method from a few donors, generation probabilities were computed with OLGA. Entries here come from immuneACCESS through TCRdb and include only in-frame sequences with V and J called. Some clones fail to appear in such tables; in the studies checked, an unresolved V gene covers under half of the shortfall, and the cause of the remainder is unknown. For V, J and clone size, that table is used; D and trimming come from the DNA. Counted in this sample were 2,100,000 or so clones; approximately 94% of them appeared once. The top ten hold around 0.13% of the sample.

What the research found in general, with its limitations: The small number of donors limited the genetic and exposure-history diversity represented. Only blood was sampled, and tissue TCR repertoires likely differ from those in blood. When a few donors were compared, the shared fraction of clonotypes was 5% to 6.5% for naive CD4, 3.5% to 4% for naive CD8, 2.3% for memory CD4, and 0.35% to 0.5% for memory CD8. Rarefaction of sorted-subset datasets indicated incomplete sequencing despite the large sequencing depth. Pairwise subsampling indicated that sequencing depth was expected to affect the degree of clonotype sharing among donors. Naive subsets generally had larger estimated clonotype richness than memory subsets did. Higher generation probabilities were observed for clonotypes shared by all four sorted-subset donors than for non-shared clonotypes.

Sequenced: naive CD4+ T cells sorted from blood. According to the study, the label for this sample's cell subset or site signals: CD45RA+ positively selected. This receptor was identified in a man between 18 and 29 years old in good health. This chain is built from TRBV19 and TRBJ2-7; the D region possibly corresponds to TRBD2 (5 bases align). For the CDR3, the sequence is CASSQRGLVLSGSGEQYF. The base sequence is TGTGCCAGTAGCCAACGAGGGTTGGTTCTTTCGGGTTCGGGCGAGCAGTACTTC.